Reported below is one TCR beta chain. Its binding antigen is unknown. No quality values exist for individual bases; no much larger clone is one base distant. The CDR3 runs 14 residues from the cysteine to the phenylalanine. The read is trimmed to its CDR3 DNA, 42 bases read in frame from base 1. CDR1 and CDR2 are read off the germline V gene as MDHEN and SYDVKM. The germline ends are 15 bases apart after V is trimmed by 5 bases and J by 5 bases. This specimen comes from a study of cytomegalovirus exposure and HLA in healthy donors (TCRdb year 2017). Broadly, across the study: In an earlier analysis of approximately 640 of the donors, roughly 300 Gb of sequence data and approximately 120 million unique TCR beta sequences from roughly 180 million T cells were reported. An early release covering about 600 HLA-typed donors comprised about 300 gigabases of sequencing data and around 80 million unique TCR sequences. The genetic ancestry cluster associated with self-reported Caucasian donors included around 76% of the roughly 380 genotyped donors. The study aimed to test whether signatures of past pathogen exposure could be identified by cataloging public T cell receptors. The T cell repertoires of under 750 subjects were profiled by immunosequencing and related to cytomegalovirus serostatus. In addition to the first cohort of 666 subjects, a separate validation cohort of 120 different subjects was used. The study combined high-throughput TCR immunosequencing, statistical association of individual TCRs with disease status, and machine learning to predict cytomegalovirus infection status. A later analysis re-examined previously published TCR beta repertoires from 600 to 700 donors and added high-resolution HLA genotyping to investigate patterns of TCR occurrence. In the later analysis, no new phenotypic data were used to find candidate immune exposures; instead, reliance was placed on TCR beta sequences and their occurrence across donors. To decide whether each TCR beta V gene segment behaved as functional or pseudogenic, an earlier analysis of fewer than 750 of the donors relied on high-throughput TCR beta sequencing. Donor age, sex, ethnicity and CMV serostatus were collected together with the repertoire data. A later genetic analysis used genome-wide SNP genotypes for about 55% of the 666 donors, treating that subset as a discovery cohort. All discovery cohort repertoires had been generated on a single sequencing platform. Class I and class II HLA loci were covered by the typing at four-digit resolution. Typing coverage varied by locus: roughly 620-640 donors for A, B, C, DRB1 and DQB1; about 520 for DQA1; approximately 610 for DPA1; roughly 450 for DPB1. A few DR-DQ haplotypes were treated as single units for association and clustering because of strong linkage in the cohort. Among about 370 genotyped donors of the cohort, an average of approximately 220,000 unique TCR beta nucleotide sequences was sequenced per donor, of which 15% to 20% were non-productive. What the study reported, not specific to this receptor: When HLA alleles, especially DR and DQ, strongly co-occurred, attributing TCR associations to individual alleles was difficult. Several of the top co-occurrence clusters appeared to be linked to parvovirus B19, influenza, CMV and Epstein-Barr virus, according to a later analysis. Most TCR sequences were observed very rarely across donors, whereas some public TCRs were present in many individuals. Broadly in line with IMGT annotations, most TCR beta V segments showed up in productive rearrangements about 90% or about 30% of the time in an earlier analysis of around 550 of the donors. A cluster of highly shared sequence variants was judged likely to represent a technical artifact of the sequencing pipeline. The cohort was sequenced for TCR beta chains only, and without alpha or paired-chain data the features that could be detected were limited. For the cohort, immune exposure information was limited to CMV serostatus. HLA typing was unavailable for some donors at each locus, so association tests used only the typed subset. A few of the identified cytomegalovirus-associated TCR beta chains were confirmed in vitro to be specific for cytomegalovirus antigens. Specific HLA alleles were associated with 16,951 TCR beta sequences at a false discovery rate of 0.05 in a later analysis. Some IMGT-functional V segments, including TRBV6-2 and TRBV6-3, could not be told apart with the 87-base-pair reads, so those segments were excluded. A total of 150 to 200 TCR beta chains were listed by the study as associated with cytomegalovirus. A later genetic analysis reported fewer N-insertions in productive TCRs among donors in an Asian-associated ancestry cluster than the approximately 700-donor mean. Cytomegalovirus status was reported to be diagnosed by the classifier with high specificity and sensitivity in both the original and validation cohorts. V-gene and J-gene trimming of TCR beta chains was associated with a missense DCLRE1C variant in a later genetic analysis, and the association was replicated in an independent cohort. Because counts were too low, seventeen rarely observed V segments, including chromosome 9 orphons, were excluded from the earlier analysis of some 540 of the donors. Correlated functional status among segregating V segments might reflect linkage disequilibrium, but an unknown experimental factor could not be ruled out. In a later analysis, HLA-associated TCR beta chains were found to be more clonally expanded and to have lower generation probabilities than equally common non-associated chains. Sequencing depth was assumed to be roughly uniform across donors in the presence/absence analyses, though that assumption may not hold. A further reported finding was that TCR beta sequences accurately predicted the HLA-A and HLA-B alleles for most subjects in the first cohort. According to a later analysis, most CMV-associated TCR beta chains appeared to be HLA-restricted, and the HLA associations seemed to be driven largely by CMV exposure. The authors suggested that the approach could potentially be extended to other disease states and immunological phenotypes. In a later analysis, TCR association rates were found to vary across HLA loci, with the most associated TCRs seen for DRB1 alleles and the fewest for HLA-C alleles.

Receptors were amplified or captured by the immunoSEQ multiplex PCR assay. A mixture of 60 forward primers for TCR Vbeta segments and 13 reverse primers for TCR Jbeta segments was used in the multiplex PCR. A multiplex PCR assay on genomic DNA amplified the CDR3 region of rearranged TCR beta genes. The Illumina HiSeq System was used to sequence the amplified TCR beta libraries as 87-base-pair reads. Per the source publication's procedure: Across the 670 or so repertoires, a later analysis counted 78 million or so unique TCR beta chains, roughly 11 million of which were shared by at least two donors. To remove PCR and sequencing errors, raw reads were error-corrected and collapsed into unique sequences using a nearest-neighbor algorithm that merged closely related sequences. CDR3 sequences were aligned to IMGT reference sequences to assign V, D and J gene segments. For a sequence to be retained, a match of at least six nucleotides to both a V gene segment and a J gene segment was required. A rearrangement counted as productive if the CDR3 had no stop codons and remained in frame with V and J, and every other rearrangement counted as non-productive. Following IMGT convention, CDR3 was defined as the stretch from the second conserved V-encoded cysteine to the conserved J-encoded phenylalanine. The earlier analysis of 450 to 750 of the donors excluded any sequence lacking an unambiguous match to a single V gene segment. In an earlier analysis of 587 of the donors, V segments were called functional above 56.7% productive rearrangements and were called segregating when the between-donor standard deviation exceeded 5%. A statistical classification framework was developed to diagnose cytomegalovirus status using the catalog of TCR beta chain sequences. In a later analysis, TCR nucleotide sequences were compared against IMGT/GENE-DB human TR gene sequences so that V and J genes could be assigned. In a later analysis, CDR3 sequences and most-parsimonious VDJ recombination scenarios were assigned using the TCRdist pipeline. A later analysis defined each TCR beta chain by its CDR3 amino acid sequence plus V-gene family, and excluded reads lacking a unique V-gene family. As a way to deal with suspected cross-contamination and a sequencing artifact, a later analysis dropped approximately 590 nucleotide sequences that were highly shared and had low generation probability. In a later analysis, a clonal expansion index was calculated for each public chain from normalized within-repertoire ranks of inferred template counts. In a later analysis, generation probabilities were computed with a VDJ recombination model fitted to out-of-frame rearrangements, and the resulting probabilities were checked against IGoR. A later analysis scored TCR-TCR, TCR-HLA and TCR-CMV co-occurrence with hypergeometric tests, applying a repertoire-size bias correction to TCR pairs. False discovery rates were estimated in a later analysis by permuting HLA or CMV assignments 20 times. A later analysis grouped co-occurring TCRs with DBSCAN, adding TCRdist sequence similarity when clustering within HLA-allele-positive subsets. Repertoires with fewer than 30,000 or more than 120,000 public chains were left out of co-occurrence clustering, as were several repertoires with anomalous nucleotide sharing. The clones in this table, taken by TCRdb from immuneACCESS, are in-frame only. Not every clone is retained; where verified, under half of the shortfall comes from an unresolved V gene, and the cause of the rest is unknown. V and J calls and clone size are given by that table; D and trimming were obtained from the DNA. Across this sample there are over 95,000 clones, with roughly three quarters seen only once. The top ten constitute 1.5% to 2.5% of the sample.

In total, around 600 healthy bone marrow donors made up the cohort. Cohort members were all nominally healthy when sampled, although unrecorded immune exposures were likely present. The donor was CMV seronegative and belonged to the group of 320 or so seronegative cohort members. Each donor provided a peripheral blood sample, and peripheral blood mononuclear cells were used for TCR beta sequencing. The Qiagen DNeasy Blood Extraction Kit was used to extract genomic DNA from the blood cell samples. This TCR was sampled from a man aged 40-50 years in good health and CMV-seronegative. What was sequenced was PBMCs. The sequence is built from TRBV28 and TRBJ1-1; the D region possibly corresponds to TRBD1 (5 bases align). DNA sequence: TGTGCCAGCAGTACACACAGGCGGAGTACTGAAGCTTTCTTT. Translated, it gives CASSTHRRSTEAFF. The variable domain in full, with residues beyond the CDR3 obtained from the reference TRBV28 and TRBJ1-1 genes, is DVKVTQSSRYLVKRTGEKVFLECVQDMDHENMFWYRQDPGLGLRLIYFSYDVKMKEKGDIPEGYSVSREKKERFSLILESASTNQTSMYLCASSTHRRSTEAFFGQGTRLTVV.